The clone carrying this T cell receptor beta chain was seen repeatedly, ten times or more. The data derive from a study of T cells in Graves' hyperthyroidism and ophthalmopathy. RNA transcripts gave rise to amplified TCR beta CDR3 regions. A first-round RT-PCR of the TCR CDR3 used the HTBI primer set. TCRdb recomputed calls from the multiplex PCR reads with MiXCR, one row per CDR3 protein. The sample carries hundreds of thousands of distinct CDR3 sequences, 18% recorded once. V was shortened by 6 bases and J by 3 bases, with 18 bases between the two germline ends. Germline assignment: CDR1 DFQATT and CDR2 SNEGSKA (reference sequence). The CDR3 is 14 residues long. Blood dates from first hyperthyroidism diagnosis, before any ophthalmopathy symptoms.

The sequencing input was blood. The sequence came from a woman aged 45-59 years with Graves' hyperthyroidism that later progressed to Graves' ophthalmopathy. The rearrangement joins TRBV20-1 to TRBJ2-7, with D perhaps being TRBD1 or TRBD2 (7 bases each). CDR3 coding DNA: TGCAGTGCCGAGCGGGACAGTTTGGGCTACGAGCAGTACTTC. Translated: CSAERDSLGYEQYF.